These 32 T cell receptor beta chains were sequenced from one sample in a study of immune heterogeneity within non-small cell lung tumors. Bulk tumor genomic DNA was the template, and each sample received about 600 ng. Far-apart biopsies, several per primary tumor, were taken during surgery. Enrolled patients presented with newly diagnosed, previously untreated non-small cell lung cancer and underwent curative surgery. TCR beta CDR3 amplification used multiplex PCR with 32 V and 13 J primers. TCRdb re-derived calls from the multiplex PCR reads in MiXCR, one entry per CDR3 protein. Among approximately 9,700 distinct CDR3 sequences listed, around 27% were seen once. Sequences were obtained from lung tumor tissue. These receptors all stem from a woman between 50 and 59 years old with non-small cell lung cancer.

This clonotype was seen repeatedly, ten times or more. The CDR3 loop reads CASSGDRGGGETQYF. CDR3 sequence (DNA): TGTGCCAGCAGCGGGGACAGGGGAGGTGGAGAGACCCAGTACTTC. The chain has TRBV28 and TRBJ2-5; 10 nucleotides agree with TRBD1. Trimming took 6 bases from V and 4 from J; bases not matched to a gene: 8. There are 15 residues in the CDR3. Germline V gene sequence: CDR1 MDHEN, CDR2 SYDVKM. The whole variable domain, remainder taken from reference TRBV28 and TRBJ2-5, is DVKVTQSSRYLVKRTGEKVFLECVQDMDHENMFWYRQDPGLGLRLIYFSYDVKMKEKGDIPEGYSVSREKKERFSLILESASTNQTSMYLCASSGDRGGGETQYFGPGTRLLVL.

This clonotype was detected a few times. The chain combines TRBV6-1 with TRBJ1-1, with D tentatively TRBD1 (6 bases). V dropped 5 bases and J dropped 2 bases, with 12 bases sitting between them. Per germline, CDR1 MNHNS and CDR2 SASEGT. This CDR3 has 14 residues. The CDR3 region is CASSSGGFNTEAFF. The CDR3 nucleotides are TGTGCCAGCAGTTCTGGGGGCTTCAACACTGAAGCTTTCTTT.

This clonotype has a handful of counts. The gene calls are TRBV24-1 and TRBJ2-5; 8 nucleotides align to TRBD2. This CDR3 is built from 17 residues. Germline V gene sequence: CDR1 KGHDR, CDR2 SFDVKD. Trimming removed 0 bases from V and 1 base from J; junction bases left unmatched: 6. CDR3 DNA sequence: TGTGCCACCAGTGATTTGGAGGGCGGGGGGCCCCAAGAGACCCAGTACTTC. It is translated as CATSDLEGGGPQETQYF.

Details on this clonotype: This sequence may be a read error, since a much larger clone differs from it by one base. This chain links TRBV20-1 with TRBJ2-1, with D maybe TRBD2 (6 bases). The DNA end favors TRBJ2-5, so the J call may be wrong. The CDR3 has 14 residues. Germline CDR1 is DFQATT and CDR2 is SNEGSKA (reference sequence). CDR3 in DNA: TGCAGTGCCCCCCGACTAGTGGGGCAAGAGACCCAGTACTTC. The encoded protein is CSAPRLVGQETQYF.

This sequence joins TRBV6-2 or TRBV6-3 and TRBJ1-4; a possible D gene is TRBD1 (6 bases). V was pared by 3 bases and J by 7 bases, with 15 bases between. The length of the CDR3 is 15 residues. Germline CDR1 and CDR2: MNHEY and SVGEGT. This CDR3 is CASSYVGARGEKLFF. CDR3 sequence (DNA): TGTGCCAGCAGTTATGTGGGGGCCAGGGGTGAAAAACTGTTTTTT.

CDR3 residues: CASSARQNYNSPLHF. CDR3 DNA sequence: TGTGCCAGCAGTGCTCGACAGAACTATAATTCACCCCTCCACTTT. The V gene is TRBV6-4, the J gene TRBJ1-6, with a possible D match to TRBD1 (5 bases). This CDR3 contains 15 residues. Germline V gene sequence: CDR1 MRHNA, CDR2 SNTAGT. V lost 4 bases to trimming and J lost 3 bases, with 10 bases between them.

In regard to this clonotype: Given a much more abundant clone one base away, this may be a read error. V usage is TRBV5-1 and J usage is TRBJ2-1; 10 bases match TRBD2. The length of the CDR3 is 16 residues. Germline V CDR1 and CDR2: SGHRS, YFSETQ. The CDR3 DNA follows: TGCGCCAGCAGCTCGACTAGCGGGCCTGCATACAATGAGCATTTCTTC. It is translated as CASSSTSGPAYNEHFF.

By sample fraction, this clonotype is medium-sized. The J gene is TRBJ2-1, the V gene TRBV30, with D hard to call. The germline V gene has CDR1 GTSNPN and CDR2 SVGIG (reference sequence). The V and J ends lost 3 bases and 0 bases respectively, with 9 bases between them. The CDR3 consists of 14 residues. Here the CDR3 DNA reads TGTGCCTGGAGGGTGTCTGGCTCCTACAATGAGCAGTTCTTC. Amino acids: CAWRVSGSYNEQFF.

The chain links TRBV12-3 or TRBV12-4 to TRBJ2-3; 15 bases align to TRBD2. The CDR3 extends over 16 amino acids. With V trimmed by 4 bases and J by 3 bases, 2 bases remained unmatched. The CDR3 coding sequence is TGTGCCAGCAGTTCGGGACTAGCGGGGGGAACAGATACGCAGTATTTT. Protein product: CASSSGLAGGTDTQYF.

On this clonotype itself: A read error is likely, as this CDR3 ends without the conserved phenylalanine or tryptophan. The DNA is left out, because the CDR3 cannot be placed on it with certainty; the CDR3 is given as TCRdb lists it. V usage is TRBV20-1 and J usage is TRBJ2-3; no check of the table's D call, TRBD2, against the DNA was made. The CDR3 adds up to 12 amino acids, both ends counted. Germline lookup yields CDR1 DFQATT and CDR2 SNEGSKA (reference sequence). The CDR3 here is CSARFKEQYFGP.

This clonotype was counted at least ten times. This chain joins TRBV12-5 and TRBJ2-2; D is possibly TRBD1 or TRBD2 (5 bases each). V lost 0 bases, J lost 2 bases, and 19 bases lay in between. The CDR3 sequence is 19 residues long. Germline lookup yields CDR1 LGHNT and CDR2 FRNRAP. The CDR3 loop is CASGLVHLVWGSNTGELFF. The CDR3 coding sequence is TGTGCTAGTGGTTTGGTACACTTAGTTTGGGGGAGCAACACCGGGGAGCTGTTTTTT.

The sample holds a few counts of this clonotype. The CDR3 DNA reads as TGTGCCAGCAGCTTGGCCACAGATACGCAGTATTTT. Translation gives CASSLATDTQYF. V is TRBV11-3 and J is TRBJ2-3, with D unclear. The germline gives CDR1 SGHNT, CDR2 YENEEA. Between the trimmed V and J ends, which lost 3 bases and 2 bases, there was a span of 3 bases. CDR3 length: 12 residues.

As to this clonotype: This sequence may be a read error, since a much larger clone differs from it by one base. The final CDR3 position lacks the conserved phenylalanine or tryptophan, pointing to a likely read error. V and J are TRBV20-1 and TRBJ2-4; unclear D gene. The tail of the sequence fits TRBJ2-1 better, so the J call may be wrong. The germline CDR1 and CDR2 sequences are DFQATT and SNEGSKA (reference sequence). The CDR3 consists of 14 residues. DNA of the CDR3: TGCAGTGCTAGAGACCTAAATAGGGCCAATGAGCAGTTCTCC. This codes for CSARDLNRANEQFS.

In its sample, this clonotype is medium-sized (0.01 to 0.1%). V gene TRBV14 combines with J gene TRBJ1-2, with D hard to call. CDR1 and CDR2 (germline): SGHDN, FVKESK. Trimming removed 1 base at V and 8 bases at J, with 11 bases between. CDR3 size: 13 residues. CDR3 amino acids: CASSQVRVGGYTF. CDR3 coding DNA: TGTGCCAGCAGCCAAGTCCGGGTGGGCGGCTACACCTTC.

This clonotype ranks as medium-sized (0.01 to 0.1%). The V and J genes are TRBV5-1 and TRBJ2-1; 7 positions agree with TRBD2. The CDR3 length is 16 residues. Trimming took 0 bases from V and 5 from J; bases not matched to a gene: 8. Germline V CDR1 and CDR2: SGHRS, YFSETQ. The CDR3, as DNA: TGCGCCAGCAGCTTGGAGGAGGGAGGGCGGAACAATGAGCAGTTCTTC. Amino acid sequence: CASSLEEGGRNNEQFF.

In nucleotides, the CDR3 is TGTGCCAGCACACCGGAGGGGGCTAACTATGGCTACACCTTC. It codes for CASTPEGANYGYTF. This chain connects TRBV13 to TRBJ1-2; D possibly corresponds to TRBD1 (6 bases). Trimming left V 7 bases short and J 0 bases short, with 12 bases between. Germline CDR1 PRHDT, CDR2 FYEKMQ (reference sequence). The CDR3 extends over 14 amino acids.

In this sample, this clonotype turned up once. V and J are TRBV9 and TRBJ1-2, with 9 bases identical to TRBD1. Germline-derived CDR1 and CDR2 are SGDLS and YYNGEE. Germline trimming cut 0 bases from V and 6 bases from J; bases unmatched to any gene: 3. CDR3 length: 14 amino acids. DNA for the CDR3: TGTGCCAGCAGCGTAGGGGGACAGGGTGATGGCTACACCTTC. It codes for CASSVGGQGDGYTF.

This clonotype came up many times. The CDR3 DNA follows: TGCAGTGCTAGATCCTCTTGGACTAGTGGTTTCGAGCAGTACTTC. Translation: CSARSSWTSGFEQYF. The rearrangement links TRBV20-1 to TRBJ2-7, with 7 bases identical to TRBD2. The junction had 13 bases not matched to a gene; V was cut back by 2 bases and J by 6 bases. The CDR3 is made up of 15 amino acids. From germline, CDR1 is DFQATT and CDR2 SNEGSKA (reference sequence).

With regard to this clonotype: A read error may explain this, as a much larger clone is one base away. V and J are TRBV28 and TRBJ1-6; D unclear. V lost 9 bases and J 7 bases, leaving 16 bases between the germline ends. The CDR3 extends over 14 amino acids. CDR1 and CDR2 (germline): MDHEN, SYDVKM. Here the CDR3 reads CARSSDNQNSPLHF. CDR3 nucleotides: TGTGCCAGAAGCTCTGACAATCAGAATTCACCCCTCCACTTT. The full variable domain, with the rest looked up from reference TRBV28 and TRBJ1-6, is DVKVTQSSRYLVKRTGEKVFLECVQDMDHENMFWYRQDPGLGLRLIYFSYDVKMKEKGDIPEGYSVSREKKERFSLILESASTNQTSMYLCARSSDNQNSPLHFGNGTRLTVT.

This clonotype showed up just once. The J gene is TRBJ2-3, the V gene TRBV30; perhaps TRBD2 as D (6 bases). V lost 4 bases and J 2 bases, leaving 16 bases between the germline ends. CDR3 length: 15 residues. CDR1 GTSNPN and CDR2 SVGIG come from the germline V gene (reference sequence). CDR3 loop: CAWIKEGPDTDTQYF. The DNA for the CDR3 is TGTGCCTGGATCAAGGAGGGCCCGGACACAGATACGCAGTATTTT.

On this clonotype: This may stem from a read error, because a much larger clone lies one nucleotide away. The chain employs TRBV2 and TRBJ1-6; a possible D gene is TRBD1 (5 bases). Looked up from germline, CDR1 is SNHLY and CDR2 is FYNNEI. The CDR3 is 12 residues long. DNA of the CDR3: TGTGCCAGCAGTAGCGGGGGTTCATCCCTCCACTTT. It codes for CASSSGGSSLHF.

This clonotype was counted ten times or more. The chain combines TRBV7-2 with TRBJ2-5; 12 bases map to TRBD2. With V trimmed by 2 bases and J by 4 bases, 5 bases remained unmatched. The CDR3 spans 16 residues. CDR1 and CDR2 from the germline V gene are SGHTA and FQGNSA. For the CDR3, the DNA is TGTGCCAGCAGCTTACTAGCGGGGGGGCACGTAGAGACCCAGTACTTC. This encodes CASSLLAGGHVETQYF. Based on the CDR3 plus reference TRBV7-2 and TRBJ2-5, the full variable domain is GAGVSQSPSNKVTEKGKDVELRCDPISGHTALYWYRQSLGQGLEFLIYFQGNSAPDKSGLPSDRFSAERTGGSVSTLTIQRTQQEDSAVYLCASSLLAGGHVETQYFGPGTRLLVL.

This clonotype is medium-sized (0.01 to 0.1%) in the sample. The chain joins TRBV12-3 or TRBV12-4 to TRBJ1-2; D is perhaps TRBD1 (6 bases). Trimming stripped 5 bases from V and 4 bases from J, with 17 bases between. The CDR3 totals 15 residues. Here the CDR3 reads CASSPYPGHTYGYTF. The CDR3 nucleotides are TGTGCCAGCAGTCCCTACCCGGGACACACCTATGGCTACACCTTC.

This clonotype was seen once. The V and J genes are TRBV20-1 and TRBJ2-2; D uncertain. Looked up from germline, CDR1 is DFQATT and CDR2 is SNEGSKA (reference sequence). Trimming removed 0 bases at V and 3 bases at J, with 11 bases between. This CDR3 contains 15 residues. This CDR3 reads CSARDLMSDTGELFF. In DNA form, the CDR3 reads TGCAGTGCTAGAGATCTGATGTCTGACACCGGGGAGCTGTTTTTT.

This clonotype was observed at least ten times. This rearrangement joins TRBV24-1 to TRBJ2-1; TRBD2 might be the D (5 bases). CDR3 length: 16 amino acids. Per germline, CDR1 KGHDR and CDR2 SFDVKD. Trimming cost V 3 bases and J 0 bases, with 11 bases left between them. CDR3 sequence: CATSDDVTISYNEQFF. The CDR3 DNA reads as TGTGCCACCAGTGATGATGTGACTATCTCCTACAATGAGCAGTTCTTC.

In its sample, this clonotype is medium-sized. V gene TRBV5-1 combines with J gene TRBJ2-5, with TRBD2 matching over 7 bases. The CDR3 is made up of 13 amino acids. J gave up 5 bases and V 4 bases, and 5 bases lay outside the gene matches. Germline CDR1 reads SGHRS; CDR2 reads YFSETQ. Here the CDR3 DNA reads TGCGCCAGCAGCCCAGGACTAGAGGAGACCCAGTACTTC. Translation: CASSPGLEETQYF. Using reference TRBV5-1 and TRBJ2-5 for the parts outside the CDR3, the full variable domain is KAGVTQTPRYLIKTRGQQVTLSCSPISGHRSVSWYQQTPGQGLQFLFEYFSETQRNKGNFPGRFSGRQFSNSRSEMNVSTLELGDSALYLCASSPGLEETQYFGPGTRLLVL.

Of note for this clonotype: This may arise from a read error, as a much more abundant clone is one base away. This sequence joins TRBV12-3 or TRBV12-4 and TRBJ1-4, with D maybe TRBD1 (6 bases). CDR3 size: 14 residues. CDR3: CPSNLQGPNEKLFF. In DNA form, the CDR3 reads TGTCCCAGCAACCTACAGGGTCCTAATGAAAAACTGTTTTTT.

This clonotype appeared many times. The CDR3 sequence is CASSFGQGQRNKGAGELFF. Written as DNA, the CDR3 is TGTGCCAGCAGCTTCGGGCAGGGCCAGCGGAACAAAGGGGCCGGGGAGCTGTTTTTT. This chain joins TRBV7-6 and TRBJ2-2, with D tentatively TRBD1 or TRBD2 (5 bases each). The germline V gene has CDR1 SGHVS and CDR2 FNYEAQ. CDR3 length: 19 amino acids. The V end lost 3 bases, the J end lost 6 bases, and 26 bases lay between the germline ends. The complete variable domain, with remaining parts taken from reference TRBV7-6 and TRBJ2-2, reads GAGVSQSPRYKVTKRGQDVALRCDPISGHVSLYWYRQALGQGPEFLTYFNYEAQQDKSGLPNDRFSAERPEGSISTLTIQRTEQRDSAMYRCASSFGQGQRNKGAGELFFGEGSRLTVL.

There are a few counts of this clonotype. In DNA form, the CDR3 reads TGCGCCAGCAGCCCTCGGGGGTCCAGCTCCTACAATGAGCAGTTCTTC. This codes for CASSPRGSSSYNEQFF. J is TRBJ2-1 and V is TRBV5-1; perhaps TRBD2 as D (6 bases). This CDR3 comprises 16 residues. With 4 bases removed from V and 0 bases from J, the gap between germline ends came to 14 bases. Germline V gives CDR1 SGHRS, CDR2 YFSETQ.

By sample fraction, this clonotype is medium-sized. CDR3 amino acids: CASSQGAGGFPDTQYF. CDR3 bases: TGTGCCAGCAGCCAAGGAGCGGGAGGGTTCCCAGATACGCAGTATTTT. The chain carries TRBV3-1 and TRBJ2-3; 10 positions match TRBD2. The V gene end was trimmed by 1 base and the J gene end by 4 bases; junction bases not matched to a gene: 5. In germline, CDR1 is LGHDT, CDR2 YNNKEL (reference sequence). This CDR3 has 16 amino acids.

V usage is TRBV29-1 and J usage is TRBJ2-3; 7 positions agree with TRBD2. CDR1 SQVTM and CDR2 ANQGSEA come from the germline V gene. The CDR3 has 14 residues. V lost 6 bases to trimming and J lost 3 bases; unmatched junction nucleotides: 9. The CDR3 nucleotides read TGCAGCGTGAGTTCTAGCGGTAGGACAGATACGCAGTATTTT. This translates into CSVSSSGRTDTQYF.

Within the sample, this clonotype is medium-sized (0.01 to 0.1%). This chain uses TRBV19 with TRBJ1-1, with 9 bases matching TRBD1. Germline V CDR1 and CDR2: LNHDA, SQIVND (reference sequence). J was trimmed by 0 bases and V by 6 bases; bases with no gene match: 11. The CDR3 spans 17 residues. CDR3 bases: TGTGCCAGTAGAAGCGCACGGGGACAGGGAATGAACACTGAAGCTTTCTTT. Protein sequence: CASRSARGQGMNTEAFF.